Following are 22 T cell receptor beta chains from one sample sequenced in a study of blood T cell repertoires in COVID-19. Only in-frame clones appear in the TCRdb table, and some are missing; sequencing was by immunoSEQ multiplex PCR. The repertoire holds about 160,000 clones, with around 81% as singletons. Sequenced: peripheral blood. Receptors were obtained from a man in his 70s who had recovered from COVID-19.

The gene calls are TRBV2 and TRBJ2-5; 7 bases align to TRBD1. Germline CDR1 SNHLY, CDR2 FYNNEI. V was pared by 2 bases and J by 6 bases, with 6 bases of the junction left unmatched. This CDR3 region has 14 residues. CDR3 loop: CASSEQDRVQTQYF. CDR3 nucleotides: TGTGCCAGCAGTGAACAAGACAGGGTGCAGACCCAGTACTTC.

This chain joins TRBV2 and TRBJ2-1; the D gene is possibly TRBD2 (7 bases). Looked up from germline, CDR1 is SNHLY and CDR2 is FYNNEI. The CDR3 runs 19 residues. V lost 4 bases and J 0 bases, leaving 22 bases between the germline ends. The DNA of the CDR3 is TGTGCCAGCAGTGGAAAGGGGGTTGAAGCGGGGAGCTCCTACAATGAGCAGTTCTTC. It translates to CASSGKGVEAGSSYNEQFF. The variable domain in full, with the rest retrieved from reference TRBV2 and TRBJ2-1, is EPEVTQTPSHQVTQMGQEVILRCVPISNHLYFYWYRQILGQKVEFLVSFYNNEISEKSEIFDDQFSVERPDGSNFTLKIRSTKLEDSAMYFCASSGKGVEAGSSYNEQFFGPGTRLTVL.

The CDR3 DNA is TGTGCCAGCAATCCGGGGTTGAGAAAAGCTTTCTTT. It yields the protein CASNPGLRKAFF. The chain links TRBV12-3 or TRBV12-4 to TRBJ1-1; no reliable D call. V gave up 7 bases and J gave up 9 bases, with 15 bases separating them. This CDR3 has 12 residues.

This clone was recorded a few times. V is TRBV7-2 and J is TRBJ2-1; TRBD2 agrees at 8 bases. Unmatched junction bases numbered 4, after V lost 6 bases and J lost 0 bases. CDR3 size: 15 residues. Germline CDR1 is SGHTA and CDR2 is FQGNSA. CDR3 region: CASRLSGSSYNEQFF. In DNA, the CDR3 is TGTGCCAGCAGACTAAGCGGGAGCTCCTACAATGAGCAGTTCTTC. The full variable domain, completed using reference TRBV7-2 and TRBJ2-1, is GAGVSQSPSNKVTEKGKDVELRCDPISGHTALYWYRQSLGQGLEFLIYFQGNSAPDKSGLPSDRFSAERTGGSVSTLTIQRTQQEDSAVYLCASRLSGSSYNEQFFGPGTRLTVL.

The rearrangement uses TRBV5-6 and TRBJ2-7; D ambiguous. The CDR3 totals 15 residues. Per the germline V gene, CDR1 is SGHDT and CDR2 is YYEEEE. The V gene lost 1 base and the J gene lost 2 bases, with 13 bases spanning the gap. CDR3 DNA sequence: TGTGCCAGCAGCTTGCAGTTTGAGGCAGCCTACGAGCAGTACTTC. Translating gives CASSLQFEAAYEQYF.

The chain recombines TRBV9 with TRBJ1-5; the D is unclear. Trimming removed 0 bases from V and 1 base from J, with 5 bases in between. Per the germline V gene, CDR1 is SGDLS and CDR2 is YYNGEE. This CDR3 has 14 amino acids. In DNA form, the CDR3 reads TGTGCCAGCAGCGTAGGTCGGAGCAATCAGCCCCAGCATTTT. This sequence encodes CASSVGRSNQPQHF. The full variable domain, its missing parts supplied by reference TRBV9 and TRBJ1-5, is DSGVTQTPKHLITATGQRVTLRCSPRSGDLSVYWYQQSLDQGLQFLIQYYNGEERAKGNILERFSAQQFPDLHSELNLSSLELGDSALYFCASSVGRSNQPQHFGDGTRLSIL.

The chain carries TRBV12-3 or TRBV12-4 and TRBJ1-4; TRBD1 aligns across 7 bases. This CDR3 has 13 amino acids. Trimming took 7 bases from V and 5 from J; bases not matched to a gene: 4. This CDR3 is CASMGQQNEKLFF. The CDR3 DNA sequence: TGTGCCAGCATGGGACAGCAAAATGAAAAACTGTTTTTT.

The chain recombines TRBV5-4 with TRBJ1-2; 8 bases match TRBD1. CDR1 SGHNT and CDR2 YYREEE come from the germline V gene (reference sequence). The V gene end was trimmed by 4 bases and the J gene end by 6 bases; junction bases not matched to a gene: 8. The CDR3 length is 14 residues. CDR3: CASSLITGGDGYTF. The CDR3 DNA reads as TGTGCCAGCAGCCTAATAACAGGGGGTGATGGCTACACCTTC.

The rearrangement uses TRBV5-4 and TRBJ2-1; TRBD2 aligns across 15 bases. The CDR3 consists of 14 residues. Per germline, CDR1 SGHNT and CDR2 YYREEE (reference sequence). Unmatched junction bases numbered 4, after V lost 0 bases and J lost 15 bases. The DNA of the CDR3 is TGTGCCAGCAGCTTGGAGGGACTAGCGGGAGGTGTGTTCTTC. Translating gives CASSLEGLAGGVFF.

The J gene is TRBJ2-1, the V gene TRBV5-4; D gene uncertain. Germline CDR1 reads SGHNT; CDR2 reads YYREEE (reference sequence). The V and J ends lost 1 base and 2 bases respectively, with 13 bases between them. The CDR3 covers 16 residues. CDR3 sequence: CASSLPLSEAYNEQFF. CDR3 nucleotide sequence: TGTGCCAGCAGCTTGCCATTGAGCGAGGCCTACAATGAGCAGTTCTTC.

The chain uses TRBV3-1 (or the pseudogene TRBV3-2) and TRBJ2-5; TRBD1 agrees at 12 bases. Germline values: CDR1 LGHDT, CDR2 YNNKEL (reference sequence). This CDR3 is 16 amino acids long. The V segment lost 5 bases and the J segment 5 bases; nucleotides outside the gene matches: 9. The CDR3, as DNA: TGTGCCAGCAGCGACTCCGGGACAGGGGGCTTTGAGACCCAGTACTTC. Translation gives CASSDSGTGGFETQYF.

CDR3 loop: CASSPRDRDGYTF. In nucleotides, the CDR3 is TGTGCCAGCAGCCCCCGGGACAGGGATGGCTACACCTTC. The gene calls are TRBV5-4 and TRBJ1-2; TRBD1 matches 9 bases. Germline V gene data show CDR1 as SGHNT and CDR2 as YYREEE (reference sequence). Trimming removed 4 bases from V and 6 bases from J; junction bases left unmatched: 4. The CDR3 is made up of 13 amino acids.

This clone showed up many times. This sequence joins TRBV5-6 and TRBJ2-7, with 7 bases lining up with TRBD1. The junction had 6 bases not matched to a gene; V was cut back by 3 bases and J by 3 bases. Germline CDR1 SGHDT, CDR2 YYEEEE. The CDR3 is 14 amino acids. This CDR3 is CASSSTTGNYEQYF. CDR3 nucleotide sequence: TGTGCCAGCAGCTCAACGACAGGGAACTACGAGCAGTACTTC.

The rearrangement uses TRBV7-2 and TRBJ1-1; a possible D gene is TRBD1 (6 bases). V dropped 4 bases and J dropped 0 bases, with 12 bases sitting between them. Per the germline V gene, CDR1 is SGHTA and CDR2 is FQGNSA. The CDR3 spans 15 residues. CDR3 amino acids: CASSYSGHLNTEAFF. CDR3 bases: TGTGCCAGCAGCTACTCGGGACATTTGAACACTGAAGCTTTCTTT.

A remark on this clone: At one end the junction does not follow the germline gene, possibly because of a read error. In DNA form, the CDR3 reads TGTGCTAGCAGCCCCGACTCAAGCTCCTACAATGAGCAGTTCTTC. This translates into CASSPDSSSYNEQFF. V is TRBV7-7 and J is TRBJ2-1; unclear D gene. The germline gives CDR1 SSHAT, CDR2 FNYEAQ (reference sequence). CDR3 length: 15 residues.

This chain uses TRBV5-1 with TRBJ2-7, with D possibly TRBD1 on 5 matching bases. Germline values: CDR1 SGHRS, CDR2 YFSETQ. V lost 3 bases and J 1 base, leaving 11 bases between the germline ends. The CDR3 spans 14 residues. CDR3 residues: CASSSGGASYEQYF. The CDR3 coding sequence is TGCGCCAGCAGCTCCGGTGGGGCATCCTACGAGCAGTACTTC.

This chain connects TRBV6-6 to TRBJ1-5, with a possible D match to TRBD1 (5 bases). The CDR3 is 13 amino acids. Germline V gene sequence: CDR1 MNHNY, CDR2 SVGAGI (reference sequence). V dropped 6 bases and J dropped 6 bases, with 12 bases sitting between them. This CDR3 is CASRGQVGQPQHF. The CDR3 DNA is TGTGCCAGCAGGGGGCAAGTCGGTCAGCCCCAGCATTTT.

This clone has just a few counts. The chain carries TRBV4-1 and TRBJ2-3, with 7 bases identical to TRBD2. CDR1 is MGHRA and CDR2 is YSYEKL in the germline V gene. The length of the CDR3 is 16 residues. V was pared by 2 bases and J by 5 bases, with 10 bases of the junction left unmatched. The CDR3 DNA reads TGCGCCAGCAGCCAACCCCAGCGGGGAGCACAAGATACGCAGTATTTT. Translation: CASSQPQRGAQDTQYF.

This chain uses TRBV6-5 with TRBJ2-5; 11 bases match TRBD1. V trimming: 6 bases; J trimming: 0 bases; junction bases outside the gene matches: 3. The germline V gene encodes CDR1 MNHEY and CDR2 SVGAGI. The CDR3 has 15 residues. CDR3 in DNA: TGTGCCAGCAGGGGGACAGGGGGGTACCAAGAGACCCAGTACTTC. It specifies CASRGTGGYQETQYF.

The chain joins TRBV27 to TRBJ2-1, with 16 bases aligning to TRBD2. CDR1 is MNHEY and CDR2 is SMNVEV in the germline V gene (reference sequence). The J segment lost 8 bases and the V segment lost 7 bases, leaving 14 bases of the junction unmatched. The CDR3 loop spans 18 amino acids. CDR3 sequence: CASTREAGTSGRAYEQFF. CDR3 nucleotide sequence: TGTGCCAGCACTCGTGAGGCCGGGACTAGCGGGAGGGCTTATGAGCAGTTCTTC.

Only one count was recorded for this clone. CDR3 sequence reads: CASSPWSPVPYNEQFF. For the CDR3, the DNA is TGTGCCAGCAGCCCATGGTCGCCGGTGCCCTACAATGAGCAGTTCTTC. J is TRBJ2-1 and V is TRBV11-3; unclear D gene. This CDR3 has 16 amino acids. Between the trimmed V and J ends, which lost 5 bases and 2 bases, there was a span of 16 bases. Germline CDR1 is SGHNT and CDR2 is YENEEA. Looking up the rest from reference TRBV11-3 and TRBJ2-1 gives the full variable domain: EAGVVQSPRYKIIEKKQPVAFWCNPISGHNTLYWYLQNLGQGPELLIRYENEEAVDDSQLPKDRFSAERLKGVDSTLKIQPAELGDSAVYLCASSPWSPVPYNEQFFGPGTRLTVL.

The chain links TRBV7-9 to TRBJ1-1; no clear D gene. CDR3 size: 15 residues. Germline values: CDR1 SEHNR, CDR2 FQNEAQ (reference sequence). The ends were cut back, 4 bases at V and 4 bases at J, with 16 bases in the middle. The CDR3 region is CASSSTNSRVTEAFF. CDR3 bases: TGTGCCAGCAGCTCCACAAACAGTCGCGTCACTGAAGCTTTCTTT.